These T cell receptor beta chains were read from a single sample in a study of T cells in tumors after PD-1 blockade. TCRdb keeps only in-frame clones here, not all; method: immunoSEQ multiplex PCR. The table lists around 35,000 clones, about three quarters of them singletons. This sample comprised PBMCs, obtained after anti-PD-1 treatment. These receptors all come from a human donor with basal cell carcinoma. CDR3s include the opening cysteine and the closing phenylalanine or tryptophan. D genes are given only for firm matches. Clone size, where shown, is once, few, many, or a class for clones that have expanded.

J	D	size	V	DNA	CDR3
TRBJ2-6	-	-	TRBV18	TGTGCCAGCTCACCACGGGGAACAGGGGCCAACGTCCTGACTTTC	CASSPRGTGANVLTF
TRBJ1-1	-	-	TRBV6-2/TRBV6-3	TGTGCCAGCGGCCGTGGAACTGAAGCTTTCTTT	CASGRGTEAFF
TRBJ2-7	-	-	TRBV28	TGTGCCAGCAGTTTGGGGGGTAACTCCTACGAGCAGTACTTC	CASSLGGNSYEQYF
TRBJ1-6	TRBD1	-	TRBV2	TGTGCCAGCGAGGGACAGGGAGGTTGGGCACCCCTCCACTTT	CASEGQGGWAPLHF
TRBJ2-6	TRBD1	-	TRBV7-3	TGTGCCAGCAGCCACGACAGGGGAGGAGCTGGGGCCAACGTCCTGACTTTC	CASSHDRGGAGANVLTF
TRBJ2-3	TRBD2	-	TRBV7-6	TGTGCCAGCAGCTTTGCTTTGGGGGGGTCAGATACGCAGTATTTT	CASSFALGGSDTQYF
TRBJ2-7	-	-	TRBV27	TGTGCCAGCAGTTTATCCGACCCTCTTAGCTCCTACGAGCAGTACTTC	CASSLSDPLSSYEQYF
TRBJ2-7	-	-	TRBV5-5	TGTGCCAGCAGACCCCGGGACACCTACTACGAGCAGTACTTC	CASRPRDTYYEQYF
TRBJ2-3	TRBD2	-	TRBV6-5	TGTGCCACCCTAGCGGGAGGGTCTGGCACAGATACGCAGTATTTT	CATLAGGSGTDTQYF
TRBJ1-2	-	few	TRBV6-1	TGTGCCAGCAGTGATCCCTGGGGGTCCTCCTATGGCTACACCTTC	CASSDPWGSSYGYTF
TRBJ2-4	TRBD1	few	TRBV2	TGTGCCAGCAGTCCCTCGAGGTGGGACAGCTTAGCCAAAAACATTCAGTACTTC	CASSPSRWDSLAKNIQYF
TRBJ2-3	TRBD2	-	TRBV5-1	TGCGCCAGCAGCTTGAGGTTGGAGAGCGGGAGGCTCCTCACAGATACGCAGTATTTT	CASSLRLESGRLLTDTQYF
TRBJ2-2	-	-	TRBV9	TGTGCCAGCAGTTTAGATAGGGTCGGGGAGCTGTTTTTT	CASSLDRVGELFF
TRBJ1-2	TRBD1	-	TRBV19	TGTGCCAGTAGTATAGCGACAGGGGGCGCGGGCTACACCTTC	CASSIATGGAGYTF
TRBJ1-2	TRBD1	-	TRBV28	TGTGCCAGCAGATTTTACTCGGACAGGGCAGTGAGCGCCTTC	CASRFYSDRAVSAF
TRBJ1-5	-	-	TRBV6-2/TRBV6-3	TGTGCCAGCAGTCCCCACCTCGGGACTGGCAATCAGCCCCAGCATTTT	CASSPHLGTGNQPQHF
TRBJ2-3	TRBD2	-	TRBV25-1	TGTGCCAGCAGTCCGGGGGGTACTAGCACAGATACGCAGTATTTT	CASSPGGTSTDTQYF
TRBJ2-7	-	-	TRBV11-3	TGTGCCAGCAGCCCGGTGATAGCCGGGGGCGAGCAGTACTTC	CASSPVIAGGEQYF
TRBJ2-5	-	once	TRBV4-3	TGCGCCAGCAGCTTACAAGGGGACGGGGAGACCCAGTACTTC	CASSLQGDGETQYF
TRBJ2-2	-	few	TRBV4-1	TGCGCCAGCAGTTTGGGGCCGGACACCGGGGAGCTGTTTTTT	CASSLGPDTGELFF
TRBJ2-2	-	-	TRBV7-9	TGTGCCAGCAGCTTAAAAGGGGGAAACACCGGGGAGCTGTTTTTT	CASSLKGGNTGELFF
TRBJ1-5	-	-	TRBV27	TGTGCCAGCAGTTTCGGGCAGGGTCCTTGGCAGCCCCAGCATTTT	CASSFGQGPWQPQHF
TRBJ2-3	-	-	TRBV5-1	TGCGCCAGCAGCTGGGTAGGGGGCACAGATACGCAGTATTTT	CASSWVGGTDTQYF
TRBJ2-7	TRBD1	-	TRBV9	TGTGCCAGCAGCGTAGGGGACAGTGCCTACGAGCAGTACTTC	CASSVGDSAYEQYF
TRBJ1-1	-	many	TRBV7-9	TGTGCCAGCAGCTTAGGGGCGTGGGGGCGCCCGGGAAACACTGAAGCTTTCTTT	CASSLGAWGRPGNTEAFF
TRBJ1-2	-	-	TRBV6-5	TGTGCCAGCAGTTACTCTTCAGGGGTTGGCTACACCTTC	CASSYSSGVGYTF
TRBJ1-4	TRBD1	-	TRBV27	TGTGCCAGCAGCAACCCGCACCGGGACAGGGTTAATGAAAAACTGTTTTTT	CASSNPHRDRVNEKLFF
TRBJ2-7	-	-	TRBV24-1	TGTGCCACCAGTGAGAGCTACGAGCAGTACTTC	CATSESYEQYF
TRBJ2-7	-	few	TRBV28	TGTGCCAGCAGTCCCGGAGGGCCACTAACCTACGAGCAGTACTTC	CASSPGGPLTYEQYF
TRBJ2-7	TRBD2	-	TRBV29-1	TGCAGCGTTGAAGAGGGAGCGGGAGGGGCCTACGAGCAGTACTTC	CSVEEGAGGAYEQYF
TRBJ1-4	-	-	TRBV7-2	TGTGCCAGCAGCTCACAGTACAGGAATGAAAAACTGTTTTTT	CASSSQYRNEKLFF